This T cell receptor beta chain was identified in a study of OX40 agonist ivuxolimab in advanced cancers. Study results and limitations: CD4+ and CD8+ blood T cells expanded clonally by week 6 at 0.1 to 3.0 mg/kg.

The method was immunoSEQ multiplex PCR; TCRdb's version includes in-frame clones alone and lacks a portion of them. Altogether around 50,000 clones are present, 80% to 95% being singletons, with the ten largest covering roughly 12%. Blood sampling took place at baseline, cycle 4 day 1, and cycle 7 day 1. Germline CDR1 reads SQVTM; CDR2 reads ANQGSEA. Trimming left V 6 bases short and J 0 bases short, with 12 bases between. The CDR3 covers 13 residues. With respect to this clone: Antigen unknown.

Sequenced material: CD4+ or CD8+ T cells sorted from blood, taken in a trial of the OX40 agonist ivuxolimab. J is TRBJ2-7 and V is TRBV29-1; D is possibly TRBD1 (6 bases). This clonotype was sampled from an adult with an advanced solid tumor such as melanoma, head and neck, liver or kidney cancer. CDR3 in DNA: TGCAGCGTCCAGGGGCCAAGCTCCTACGAGCAGTACTTC. As protein: CSVQGPSSYEQYF.